This is a list of T cell receptor beta chains from one sample in a study of blood T cell repertoires in COVID-19. TCRdb's table, derived via immunoSEQ multiplex PCR, lists solely in-frame clones and lacks some. The table has 25,000 to 35,000 clones, about 82% seen once. Sample: peripheral blood. These receptors originate from a man older than 75 with active COVID-19. Each CDR3 is given with its conserved first and last residue. The D gene is left open where the match is weak. A row's size may be missing; if present it is once, few, many or a size class.

D	J	V	size	DNA	CDR3
-	TRBJ1-5	TRBV2	-	TGTGCCAGCAGCGGGCGGGGAGGGGGCAATCAGCCCCAGCATTTT	CASSGRGGGNQPQHF
TRBD2	TRBJ2-3	TRBV18	-	TGTGCCAGCTCACCACTCTCGGGCGGGGGGACATCAGATACGCAGTATTTT	CASSPLSGGGTSDTQYF
-	TRBJ2-3	TRBV15	-	TGTGCCACCAGCAGAGTGGCCAGCACAGATACGCAGTATTTT	CATSRVASTDTQYF
-	TRBJ1-3	TRBV19	-	TGTGCCAGTAGTCAGCGAGGAGGAGAGAGCTCTGGAAACACCATATATTTT	CASSQRGGESSGNTIYF
-	TRBJ2-7	TRBV7-8	-	TGTGCCAGCAGCTTAGGCAGGGAACAGTCCTACGAGCAGTACTTC	CASSLGREQSYEQYF
-	TRBJ1-2	TRBV3-1/TRBV3-2	once	TGTGCCAGCAGCCAAGTAAACAGGGATGGTGGCTACACCTTC	CASSQVNRDGGYTF
TRBD2	TRBJ2-7	TRBV9	-	TGTGCCAGCAGCGTAGACGGGGGGGCCGTATACGAGCAGTACTTC	CASSVDGGAVYEQYF
-	TRBJ1-6	TRBV5-1	-	TGCGCCAGCAGCTTGGTGTCAGGGTATAATTCACCCCTCCACTTT	CASSLVSGYNSPLHF
TRBD1	TRBJ2-7	TRBV14	once	TGTGCCAGCAGCCCACCGAGGACAGGGAACGAGCAGTACTTC	CASSPPRTGNEQYF
-	TRBJ1-4	TRBV7-2	once	TGTGCCAGCAGCCTAGATTATAATGAAAAACTGTTTTTT	CASSLDYNEKLFF
-	TRBJ1-2	TRBV5-5	once	TGTGCCAGCAGCTTGATGGGGGGATCCTATGGCTACACCTTC	CASSLMGGSYGYTF
TRBD2	TRBJ2-3	TRBV3-1/TRBV3-2	-	TGTGCCAGCAGCCCCGGGACTAGCAGCCTTAATACGCAGTATTTT	CASSPGTSSLNTQYF
TRBD2	TRBJ2-1	TRBV5-1	-	TGCGCCAGCATGGATAGCGGGGGGAACTCCTACAATGAGCAGTTCTTC	CASMDSGGNSYNEQFF
-	TRBJ1-1	TRBV2	-	TGTGCCAGCAGTGGAACGCGCGACACTGAAGCTTTCTTT	CASSGTRDTEAFF
-	TRBJ2-7	TRBV7-9	-	TGTGCCAGCAGCTTAGGTTCCGAGATAGGGGTGTACTTC	CASSLGSEIGVYF